This T cell receptor (beta chain) was identified in a study of blood T cell repertoires in COVID-19. At the level of the study: PBMCs, B-cell-depleted T cells, or T cells were the source of the cDNA or gDNA that made up the material.

This CDR3 spans 11 amino acids. Germline CDR1 reads SNHLY; CDR2 reads FYNNEI. Deletions cut 9 bases from V and 10 bases from J, with 13 bases between. As handled by the study authors: Amplification with reference gene primers provided the estimates of nucleated cell counts. Assay used: immunoSEQ multiplex PCR; TCRdb lists only in-frame clones, some missing. The V and J calls and clone size are taken from that table; D and trimming were inferred from the DNA. This table has more than 200,000 clones, around 82% appearing once. The chain uses TRBV2 and TRBJ2-1; unclear D gene. The specimen was peripheral blood. The receptor comes from a woman older than 75 with active or convalescent COVID-19. CDR3 DNA: TGTGCCAGTACATTTCGTTCGGAGCAGTTCTTC. This sequence encodes CASTFRSEQFF.